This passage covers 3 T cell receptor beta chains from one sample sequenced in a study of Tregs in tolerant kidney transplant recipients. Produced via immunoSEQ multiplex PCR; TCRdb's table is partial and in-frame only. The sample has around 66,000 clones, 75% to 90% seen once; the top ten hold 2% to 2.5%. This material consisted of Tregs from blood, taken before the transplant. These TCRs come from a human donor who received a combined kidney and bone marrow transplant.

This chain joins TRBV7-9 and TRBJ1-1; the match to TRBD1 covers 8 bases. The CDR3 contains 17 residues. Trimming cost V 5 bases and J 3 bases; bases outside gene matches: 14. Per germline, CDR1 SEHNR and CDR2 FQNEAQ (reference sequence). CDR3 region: CASSHQPAQGGYTEAFF. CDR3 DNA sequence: TGTGCCAGCAGCCACCAACCCGCACAGGGGGGGTACACTGAAGCTTTCTTT.

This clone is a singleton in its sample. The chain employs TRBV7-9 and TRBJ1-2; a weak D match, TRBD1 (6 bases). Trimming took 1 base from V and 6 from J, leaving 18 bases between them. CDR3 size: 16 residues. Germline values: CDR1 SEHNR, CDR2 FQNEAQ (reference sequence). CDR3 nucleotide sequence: TGTGCCAGCAGCTTAGGTTTGGGCCAGGGGAAGCATGGCTACACCTTC. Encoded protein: CASSLGLGQGKHGYTF.

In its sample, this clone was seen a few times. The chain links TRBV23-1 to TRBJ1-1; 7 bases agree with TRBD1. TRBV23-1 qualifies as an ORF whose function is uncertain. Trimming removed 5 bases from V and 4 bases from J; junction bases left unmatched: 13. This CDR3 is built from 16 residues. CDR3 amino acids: CASSKRTGTAFTEAFF. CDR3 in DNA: TGCGCCAGCAGTAAGCGGACTGGGACAGCGTTCACTGAAGCTTTCTTT.